Listed below are T cell receptor beta chains from one sample, sequenced in a study of blood T cell repertoires in COVID-19. TCRdb's copy holds only in-frame clones and misses some; the assay was immunoSEQ multiplex PCR. The sample records under 200,000 clones, more than 65% being singletons. Sequenced material: peripheral blood. Receptor source: an older woman with COVID-19, enrolled during active disease. Each CDR3 is given with its conserved first and last residue. A D gene is named only where the DNA matches it firmly. Part of the rows lack a size; the others show once, few, many or a class for expanded clones.

V gene	J gene	clone size	D gene	CDR3 protein	CDR3 DNA
TRBV11-3	TRBJ2-3	few	NA	CASSLRNGNTDTQYF	TGTGCCAGCAGCTTACGGAACGGGAACACAGATACGCAGTATTTT
TRBV27	TRBJ2-7	NA	NA	CATSTRGEQYF	TGTGCCACCTCGACAAGGGGCGAGCAGTACTTC
TRBV28	TRBJ1-4	NA	NA	CASRESYRVLEEKLFF	TGTGCCAGCAGGGAATCCTACAGGGTCTTAGAAGAAAAACTGTTTTTT
TRBV28	TRBJ2-5	NA	NA	CASTGLQETQYF	TGTGCCAGTACAGGTCTCCAAGAGACCCAGTACTTC
TRBV5-4	TRBJ1-2	NA	TRBD1	CASSLPLGTGMGGYTF	TGTGCCAGCAGCCTACCTCTAGGGACAGGGATGGGGGGCTACACCTTC
TRBV3-1/TRBV3-2	TRBJ2-1	NA	TRBD2	CASSLQRLAGVEQFF	TGTGCCAGCAGCCTTCAAAGGCTAGCGGGGGTGGAGCAGTTCTTC
TRBV30	TRBJ2-3	once	TRBD2	CAWSRNRGGADTQYF	TGTGCCTGGAGCCGAAACCGTGGGGGGGCAGATACGCAGTATTTT
TRBV19	TRBJ2-7	NA	TRBD1	CASRGAGTGAYEQYF	TGTGCCAGTAGAGGGGCCGGGACAGGGGCCTACGAGCAGTACTTC
TRBV30	TRBJ2-1	few	TRBD2	CAWSKTPGLAGVGEQFF	TGTGCCTGGAGCAAAACCCCGGGACTAGCGGGAGTTGGTGAGCAGTTCTTC
TRBV7-9	TRBJ1-5	NA	NA	CASSRGREEPQHF	TGTGCCAGCAGTAGGGGGAGGGAAGAGCCCCAGCATTTT
TRBV6-5	TRBJ2-5	NA	TRBD1	CASRPDRVSETQYF	TGTGCCAGCAGACCGGACAGGGTGTCAGAGACCCAGTACTTC
TRBV28	TRBJ2-2	NA	TRBD2	CASSLRGLAGVTGELFF	TGTGCCAGCAGCCTACGGGGCCTAGCGGGAGTCACCGGGGAGCTGTTTTTT
TRBV15	TRBJ2-1	NA	TRBD1	CATSSRSTGENSGNEQFF	TGTGCCACCAGCAGCCGATCGACAGGGGAAAACTCTGGGAATGAGCAGTTCTTC
TRBV4-1	TRBJ1-3	NA	NA	CASSQGRGNTIYF	TGCGCCAGCAGCCAAGGGAGAGGAAACACCATATATTTT
TRBV5-1	TRBJ2-7	once	NA	CASSLVELSGSYEQYF	TGCGCCAGCAGCTTGGTCGAGTTGTCGGGCTCCTACGAGCAGTACTTC
TRBV28	TRBJ2-7	NA	TRBD1	CASSPLGQGLYEQYF	TGTGCCAGCAGCCCACTGGGACAGGGCCTCTACGAGCAGTACTTC
TRBV7-2	TRBJ2-3	NA	TRBD2	CASSARTSGISTDTQYF	TGTGCCAGCAGCGCCCGGACTAGCGGGATAAGCACAGATACGCAGTATTTT
TRBV7-9	TRBJ2-1	few	TRBD2	CASSTRTSGRGEQFF	TGTGCCAGCAGCACCCGGACTAGCGGGAGAGGTGAGCAGTTCTTC
TRBV6-6	TRBJ2-3	NA	TRBD1	CASSRDRGEDTDTQYF	TGTGCCAGCAGCCGGGACAGGGGCGAAGACACAGATACGCAGTATTTT
TRBV7-3	TRBJ2-2	NA	TRBD2	CASSFPGFSGSALSNTGELFF	TGTGCCAGCAGCTTCCCCGGGTTTAGCGGGAGCGCCCTTTCGAACACCGGGGAGCTGTTTTTT
TRBV18	TRBJ2-1	NA	TRBD2	CASSPASGGYNEQFF	TGTGCCAGCTCACCGGCTAGCGGGGGCTACAATGAGCAGTTCTTC
TRBV7-9	TRBJ2-2	NA	NA	CASAADSNTGELFF	TGTGCCAGCGCCGCCGACTCTAACACCGGGGAGCTGTTTTTT
TRBV5-4	TRBJ1-1	NA	TRBD1	CASSLGQGMGTEAFF	TGTGCCAGCAGCCTCGGACAGGGGATGGGTACTGAAGCTTTCTTT
TRBV6-6	TRBJ2-3	NA	TRBD2	CASSYLPAGVLYGF	TGTGCCAGCAGTTACCTCCCAGCGGGAGTCCTTTACGGTTTT
TRBV7-6	TRBJ2-7	NA	NA	CASSPKGGAGSGVEQYF	TGTGCCAGCAGCCCAAAGGGCGGCGCGGGAAGTGGTGTCGAGCAGTACTTC
TRBV28	TRBJ2-7	NA	TRBD2	CASSVAGGPYEQYF	TGTGCCAGCAGTGTAGCGGGAGGGCCGTACGAGCAGTACTTC
TRBV9	TRBJ1-4	NA	TRBD1	CASSGRDRVRPTNEKLFF	TGTGCCAGCAGCGGCCGGGACAGGGTCCGGCCAACTAATGAAAAACTGTTTTTT
TRBV4-1	TRBJ1-3	NA	TRBD1	CASSARQGQGNTIYF	TGCGCCAGCAGCGCCCGACAGGGCCAAGGAAACACCATATATTTT
TRBV20-1	TRBJ2-1	NA	NA	CSAVSPRFF	TGCAGTGCTGTGTCCCCCAGGTTCTTC
TRBV18	TRBJ2-2	once	NA	CASSSDYTGELFF	TGTGCCAGCTCATCCGACTACACCGGGGAGCTGTTTTTT
TRBV6-6	TRBJ1-5	NA	NA	CASSSNQPQHF	TGTGCCAGCAGTTCTAATCAGCCCCAGCATTTT
TRBV9	TRBJ1-2	NA	TRBD1	CASSPASGTGYTF	TGTGCCAGCAGCCCCGCAAGTGGGACAGGGTACACCTTC
TRBV6-5	TRBJ1-4	NA	TRBD1	CASSKGQSNEKLFF	TGTGCCAGCAGTAAGGGACAGAGTAATGAAAAACTGTTTTTT
TRBV6-5	TRBJ1-4	once	NA	CASSTGGGGNEKLFF	TGTGCCAGCAGTACCGGAGGGGGGGGTAATGAAAAACTGTTTTTT
TRBV5-6	TRBJ1-5	NA	NA	CASSLTYGGSNQPQHF	TGTGCCAGCAGCCTCACTTACGGGGGTAGCAATCAGCCCCAGCATTTT
TRBV28	TRBJ1-3	NA	NA	CASSAHGISGNTIYF	TGTGCCAGCAGTGCCCACGGGATCTCCGGAAACACCATATATTTT
TRBV11-2	TRBJ1-1	NA	TRBD1	CASSFGQGNTEAFF	TGTGCCAGCAGCTTTGGACAGGGGAACACTGAAGCTTTCTTT
TRBV14	TRBJ2-1	NA	NA	CASSQDKALLVYNEQFF	TGTGCCAGCAGCCAAGATAAGGCCCTTCTAGTCTACAATGAGCAGTTCTTC
TRBV5-1	TRBJ2-3	NA	NA	CASSSGPGILDTQYF	TGCGCCAGCAGCTCGGGCCCGGGAATTTTAGATACGCAGTATTTT
TRBV6-5	TRBJ2-7	NA	TRBD1	CASRQGVDEQYF	TGTGCCAGCAGGCAGGGGGTAGACGAGCAGTACTTC
TRBV27	TRBJ2-2	NA	NA	CASSRGNTGELFF	TGTGCCAGCAGCAGGGGAAACACCGGGGAGCTGTTTTTT
TRBV27	TRBJ1-5	NA	NA	CASSPTTGSNQPQHF	TGTGCCAGCAGTCCTACGACGGGGAGCAATCAGCCCCAGCATTTT
TRBV7-6	TRBJ2-3	NA	TRBD1	CASSLVAGGQGLVTQYF	TGTGCCAGCAGCTTAGTCGCGGGGGGACAGGGGTTGGTTACGCAGTATTTT
TRBV6-2/TRBV6-3	TRBJ2-7	once	NA	CASSYWGEAPYEQYF	TGTGCCAGCAGTTACTGGGGGGAAGCCCCCTACGAGCAGTACTTC